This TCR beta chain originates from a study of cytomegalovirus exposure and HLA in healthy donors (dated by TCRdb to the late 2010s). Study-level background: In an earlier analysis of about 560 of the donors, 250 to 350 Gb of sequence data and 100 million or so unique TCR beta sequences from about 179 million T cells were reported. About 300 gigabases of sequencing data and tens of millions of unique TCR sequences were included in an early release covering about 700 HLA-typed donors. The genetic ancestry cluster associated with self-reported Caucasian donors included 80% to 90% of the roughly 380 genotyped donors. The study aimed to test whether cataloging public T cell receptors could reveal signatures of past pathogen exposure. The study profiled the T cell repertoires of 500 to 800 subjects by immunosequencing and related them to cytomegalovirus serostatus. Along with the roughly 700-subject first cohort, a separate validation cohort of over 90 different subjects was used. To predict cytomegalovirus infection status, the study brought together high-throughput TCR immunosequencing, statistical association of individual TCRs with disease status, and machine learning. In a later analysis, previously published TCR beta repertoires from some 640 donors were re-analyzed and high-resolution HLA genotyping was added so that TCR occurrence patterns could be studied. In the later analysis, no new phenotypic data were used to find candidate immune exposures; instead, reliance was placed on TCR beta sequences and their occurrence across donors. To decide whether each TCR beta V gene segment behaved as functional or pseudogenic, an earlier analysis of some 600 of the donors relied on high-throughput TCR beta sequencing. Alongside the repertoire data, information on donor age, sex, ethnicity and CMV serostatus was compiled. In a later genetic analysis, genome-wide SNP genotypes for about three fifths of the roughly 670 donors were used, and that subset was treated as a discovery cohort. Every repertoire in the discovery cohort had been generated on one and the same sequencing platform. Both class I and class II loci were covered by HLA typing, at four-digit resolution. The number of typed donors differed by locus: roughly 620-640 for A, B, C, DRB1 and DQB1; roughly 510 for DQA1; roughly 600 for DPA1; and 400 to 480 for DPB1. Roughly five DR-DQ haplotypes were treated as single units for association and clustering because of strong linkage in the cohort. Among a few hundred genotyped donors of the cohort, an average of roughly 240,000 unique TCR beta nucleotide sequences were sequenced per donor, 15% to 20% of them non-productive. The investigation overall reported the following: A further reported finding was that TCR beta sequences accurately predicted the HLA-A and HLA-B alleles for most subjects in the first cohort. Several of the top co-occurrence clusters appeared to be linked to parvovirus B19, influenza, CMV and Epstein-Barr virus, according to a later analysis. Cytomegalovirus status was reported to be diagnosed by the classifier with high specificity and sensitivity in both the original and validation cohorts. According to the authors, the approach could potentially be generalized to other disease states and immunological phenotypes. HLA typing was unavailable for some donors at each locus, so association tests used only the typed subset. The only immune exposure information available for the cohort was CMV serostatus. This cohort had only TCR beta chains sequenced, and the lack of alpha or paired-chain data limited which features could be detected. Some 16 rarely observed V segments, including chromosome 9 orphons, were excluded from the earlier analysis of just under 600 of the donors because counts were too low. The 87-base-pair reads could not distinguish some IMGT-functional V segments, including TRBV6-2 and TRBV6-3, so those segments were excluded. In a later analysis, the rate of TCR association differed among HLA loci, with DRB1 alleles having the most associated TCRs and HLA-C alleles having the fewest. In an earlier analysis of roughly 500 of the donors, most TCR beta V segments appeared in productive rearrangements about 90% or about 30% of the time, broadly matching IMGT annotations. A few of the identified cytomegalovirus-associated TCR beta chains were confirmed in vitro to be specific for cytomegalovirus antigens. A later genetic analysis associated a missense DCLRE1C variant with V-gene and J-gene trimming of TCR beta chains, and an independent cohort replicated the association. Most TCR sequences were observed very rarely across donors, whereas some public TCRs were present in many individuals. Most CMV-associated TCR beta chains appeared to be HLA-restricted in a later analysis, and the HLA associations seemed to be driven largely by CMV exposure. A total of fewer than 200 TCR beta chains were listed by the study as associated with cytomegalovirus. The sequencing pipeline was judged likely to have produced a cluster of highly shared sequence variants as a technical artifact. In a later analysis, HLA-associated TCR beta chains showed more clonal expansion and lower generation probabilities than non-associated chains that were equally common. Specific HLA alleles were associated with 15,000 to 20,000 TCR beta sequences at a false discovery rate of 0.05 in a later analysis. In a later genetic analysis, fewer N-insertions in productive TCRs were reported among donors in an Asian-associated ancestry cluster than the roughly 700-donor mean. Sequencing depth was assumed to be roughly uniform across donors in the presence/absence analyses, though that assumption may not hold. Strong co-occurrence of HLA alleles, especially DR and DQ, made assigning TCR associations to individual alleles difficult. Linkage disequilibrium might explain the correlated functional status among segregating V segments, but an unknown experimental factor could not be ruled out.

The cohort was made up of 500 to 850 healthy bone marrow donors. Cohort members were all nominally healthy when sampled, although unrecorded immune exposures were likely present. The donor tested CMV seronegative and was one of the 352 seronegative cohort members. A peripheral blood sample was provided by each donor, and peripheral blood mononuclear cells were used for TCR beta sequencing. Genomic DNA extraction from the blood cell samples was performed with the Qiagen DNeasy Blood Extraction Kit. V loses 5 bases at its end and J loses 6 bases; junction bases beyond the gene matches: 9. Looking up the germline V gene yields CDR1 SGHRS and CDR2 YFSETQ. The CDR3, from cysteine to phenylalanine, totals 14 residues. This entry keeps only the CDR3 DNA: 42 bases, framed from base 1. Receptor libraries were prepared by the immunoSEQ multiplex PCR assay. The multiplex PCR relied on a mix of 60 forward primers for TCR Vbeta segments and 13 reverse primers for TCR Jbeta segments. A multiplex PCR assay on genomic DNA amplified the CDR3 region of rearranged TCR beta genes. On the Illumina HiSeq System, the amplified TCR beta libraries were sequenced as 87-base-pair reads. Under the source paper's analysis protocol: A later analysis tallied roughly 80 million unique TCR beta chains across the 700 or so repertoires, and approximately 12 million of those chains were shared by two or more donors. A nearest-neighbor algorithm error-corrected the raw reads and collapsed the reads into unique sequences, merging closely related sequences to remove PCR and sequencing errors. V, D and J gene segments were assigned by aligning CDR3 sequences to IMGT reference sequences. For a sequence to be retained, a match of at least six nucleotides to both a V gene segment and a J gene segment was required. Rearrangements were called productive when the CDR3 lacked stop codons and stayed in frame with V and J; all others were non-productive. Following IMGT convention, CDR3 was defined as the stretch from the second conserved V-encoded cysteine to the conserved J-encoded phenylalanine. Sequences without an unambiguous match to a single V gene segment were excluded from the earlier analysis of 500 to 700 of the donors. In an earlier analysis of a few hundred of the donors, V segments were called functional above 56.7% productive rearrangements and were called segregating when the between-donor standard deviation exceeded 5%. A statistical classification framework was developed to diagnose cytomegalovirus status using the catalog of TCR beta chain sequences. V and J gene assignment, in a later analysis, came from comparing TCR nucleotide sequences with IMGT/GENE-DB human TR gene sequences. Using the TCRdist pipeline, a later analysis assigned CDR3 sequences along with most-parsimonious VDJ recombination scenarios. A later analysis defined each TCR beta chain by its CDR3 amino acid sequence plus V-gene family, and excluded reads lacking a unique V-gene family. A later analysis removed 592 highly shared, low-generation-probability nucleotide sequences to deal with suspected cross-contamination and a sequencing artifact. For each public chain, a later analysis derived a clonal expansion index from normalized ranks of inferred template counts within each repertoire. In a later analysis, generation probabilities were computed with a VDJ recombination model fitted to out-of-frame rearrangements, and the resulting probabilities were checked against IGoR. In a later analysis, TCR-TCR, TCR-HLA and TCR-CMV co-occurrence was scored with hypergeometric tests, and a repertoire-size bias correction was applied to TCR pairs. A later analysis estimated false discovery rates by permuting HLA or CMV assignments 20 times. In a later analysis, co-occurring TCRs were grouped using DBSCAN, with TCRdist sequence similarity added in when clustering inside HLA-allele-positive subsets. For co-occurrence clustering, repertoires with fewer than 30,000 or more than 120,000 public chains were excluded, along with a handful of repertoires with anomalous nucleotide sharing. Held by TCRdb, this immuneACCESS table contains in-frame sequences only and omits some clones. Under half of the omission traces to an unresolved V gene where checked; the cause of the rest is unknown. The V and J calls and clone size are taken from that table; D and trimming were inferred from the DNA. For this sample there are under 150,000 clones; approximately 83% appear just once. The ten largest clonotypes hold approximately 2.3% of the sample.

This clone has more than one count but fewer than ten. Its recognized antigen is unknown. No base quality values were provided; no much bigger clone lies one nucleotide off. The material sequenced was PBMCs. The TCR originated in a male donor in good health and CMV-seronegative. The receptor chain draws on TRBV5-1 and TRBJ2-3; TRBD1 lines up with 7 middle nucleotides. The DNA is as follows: TGCGCCAGCAGTACCGGGACAGTCTCGGATACGCAGTATTTT. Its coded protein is CASSTGTVSDTQYF.